The 24 T cell receptor beta chains listed next were all sequenced from one sample in a study of blood T cell repertoires in COVID-19. Generated by immunoSEQ multiplex PCR, the TCRdb table keeps only in-frame clones and is missing some. This table has 200,000 to 250,000 clones, 85% appearing once. Sequenced material: peripheral blood. Receptors were obtained from a woman in her 70s with COVID-19, enrolled during active disease.

This rearrangement joins TRBV7-9 to TRBJ1-1; 10 bases align to TRBD1. This CDR3 is built from 15 residues. In germline, CDR1 is SEHNR, CDR2 FQNEAQ (reference sequence). Trimming cost V 5 bases and J 4 bases; bases outside gene matches: 7. The CDR3 bases are TGTGCCAGCAGCCCTCGACAGGGGGCCGCCACTGAAGCTTTCTTT. It translates to CASSPRQGAATEAFF.

The chain carries TRBV7-3 and TRBJ2-1; TRBD2 matches at 7 bases. V lost 5 bases and J lost 9; bases outside the gene matches: 13. CDR1 SGHTA and CDR2 FQGTGA come from the germline V gene. There are 15 residues in the CDR3. The CDR3 bases are TGTGCCAGCAGCCGATCGGGCGGGAGCGCAAGTGAGCAGTTCTTC. It codes for CASSRSGGSASEQFF.

In its sample, this clone was seen a few times. The rearrangement joins TRBV19 to TRBJ2-2; D remains ambiguous. Germline CDR1 LNHDA, CDR2 SQIVND (reference sequence). There are 15 residues in the CDR3. Deletions cut 4 bases from V and 4 bases from J, with 13 bases between. DNA of the CDR3: TGTGCCAGTAGTACGACAAGTGCGCGCACCGGGGAGCTGTTTTTT. It specifies CASSTTSARTGELFF.

The rearrangement joins TRBV11-1 to TRBJ1-1, with unresolved D. V lost 3 bases, J lost 0 bases, and 8 bases lay in between. Germline V gives CDR1 SGHAT, CDR2 FQDESV (reference sequence). CDR3 length: 14 residues. The CDR3 bases are TGTGCCAGCAGCTTGGGGAGTTTGAACACTGAAGCTTTCTTT. Translating it yields CASSLGSLNTEAFF.

The chain has TRBV6-2 or TRBV6-3 and TRBJ1-1; D perhaps matches TRBD1 (5 bases). V lost 6 bases and J lost 2, with 13 bases in between. Germline V gene lookup returns CDR1 MNHEY and CDR2 SVGEGT. The length of the CDR3 is 14 residues. This CDR3 reads CASSLQGRNTEAFF. The CDR3 bases are TGTGCCAGCAGCCTTCAGGGTAGAAACACTGAAGCTTTCTTT.

This clone was picked up a small number of times. The chain combines TRBV27 with TRBJ1-3; D not certain. The germline V gene encodes CDR1 MNHEY and CDR2 SMNVEV (reference sequence). V was pared by 5 bases and J by 3 bases, with 8 bases between. The CDR3 totals 13 residues. For the CDR3, the DNA is TGTGCCAGCAGTACTAGCTATGGAAACACCATATATTTT. It translates to CASSTSYGNTIYF.

This CDR3 reads CASSFASQIYNEQFF. The DNA for the CDR3 is TGTGCCAGCAGCTTCGCGAGTCAAATCTACAATGAGCAGTTCTTC. This rearrangement joins TRBV5-5 to TRBJ2-1; D unclear. Per germline, CDR1 SGHKS and CDR2 YYEKEE (reference sequence). Trimming removed 2 bases at V and 3 bases at J, with 12 bases between. The CDR3 length is 15 residues.

A few counts support this clone. V is TRBV5-4 and J is TRBJ1-6; D may be TRBD1 (5 bases). The CDR3 extends over 14 amino acids. CDR1 and CDR2 (germline): SGHNT, YYREEE (reference sequence). The V and J ends lost 0 bases and 8 bases respectively, with 9 bases between them. The CDR3 region is CASSLESRDSPLHF. The CDR3 bases are TGTGCCAGCAGCTTGGAGAGCAGGGATTCACCCCTCCACTTT.

The chain recombines TRBV7-2 with TRBJ2-3; 8 bases align to TRBD2. Per germline, CDR1 SGHTA and CDR2 FQGNSA. The J segment lost 2 bases and the V segment lost 7 bases, leaving 5 bases of the junction unmatched. This CDR3 is 14 amino acids long. The CDR3 protein is CASTVAGTTDTQYF. The CDR3, as DNA: TGTGCCAGCACGGTAGCGGGAACCACAGATACGCAGTATTTT. Looking up the rest from reference TRBV7-2 and TRBJ2-3 gives the full variable domain: GAGVSQSPSNKVTEKGKDVELRCDPISGHTALYWYRQSLGQGLEFLIYFQGNSAPDKSGLPSDRFSAERTGGSVSTLTIQRTQQEDSAVYLCASTVAGTTDTQYFGPGTRLTVL.

The V call is TRBV12-3 or TRBV12-4, the J call TRBJ2-7; 9 bases are shared with TRBD2. Germline trimming cut 5 bases from V and 3 bases from J; bases unmatched to any gene: 2. The CDR3 has 13 residues. The CDR3 sequence is CASSRSGSYEQYF. The DNA of the CDR3 is TGTGCCAGCAGTCGTAGCGGGAGCTACGAGCAGTACTTC.

The CDR3 protein is CASRHLSGTNSYEQYF. The CDR3 nucleotides read TGTGCCAGCAGGCATCTGTCCGGGACAAATTCTTACGAGCAGTACTTC. This chain connects TRBV27 to TRBJ2-7, with a weak D call TRBD1 (6 bases). The CDR3 totals 16 residues. Germline lookup yields CDR1 MNHEY and CDR2 SMNVEV (reference sequence). Trimming shortened V by 6 bases and J by 4 bases, and 22 bases separated the two germline ends.

V and J are TRBV11-2 and TRBJ1-3; D gene ambiguous. V gave up 0 bases and J gave up 3 bases, with 12 bases separating them. CDR1 and CDR2 from the germline V gene are SGHAT and FQNNGV. The CDR3 loop spans 16 amino acids. CDR3 amino acids: CASSLERAEVGNTIYF. In nucleotides, the CDR3 is TGTGCCAGCAGCTTAGAGCGTGCGGAGGTTGGAAACACCATATATTTT. The variable domain in full, completed from reference TRBV11-2 and TRBJ1-3, reads EAGVAQSPRYKIIEKRQSVAFWCNPISGHATLYWYQQILGQGPKLLIQFQNNGVVDDSQLPKDRFSAERLKGVDSTLKIQPAKLEDSAVYLCASSLERAEVGNTIYFGEGSWLTVV.

J is TRBJ2-2 and V is TRBV18; D might be TRBD1 (6 bases). The CDR3 covers 15 residues. The germline CDR1 and CDR2 sequences are KGHSH and LQKENI. Trimming stripped 6 bases from V and 0 bases from J, with 11 bases between. CDR3 sequence reads: CASSPRTANTGELFF. In nucleotides, the CDR3 is TGTGCCAGCTCTCCCCGGACAGCGAACACCGGGGAGCTGTTTTTT.

The chain is built from TRBV3-1 (or the pseudogene TRBV3-2) and TRBJ1-1; tentative D call: TRBD1 (6 bases). V was pared by 3 bases and J by 11 bases, with 10 bases between. This CDR3 has 11 residues. From germline, CDR1 is LGHDT and CDR2 YNNKEL (reference sequence). CDR3 DNA: TGTGCCAGCAGCCATCACAGGGACGCTTTCTTT. Translated, it gives CASSHHRDAFF.

V gene TRBV19 combines with J gene TRBJ2-1; perhaps TRBD2 as D (6 bases). Trimming stripped 7 bases from V and 1 base from J, with 14 bases between. CDR1 and CDR2 from the germline V gene are LNHDA and SQIVND (reference sequence). This CDR3 spans 15 amino acids. CDR3: CASNGRRDSYNEQFF. In nucleotides, the CDR3 is TGTGCCAGTAATGGTAGGAGGGATTCCTACAATGAGCAGTTCTTC.

This rearrangement joins TRBV7-2 to TRBJ2-5; possible D gene TRBD1, 6 bases. The CDR3 contains 12 residues. Germline lookup yields CDR1 SGHTA and CDR2 FQGNSA. V shed 7 bases and J shed 6 bases, with 12 bases lying between them. The CDR3 here is CASNPRGQTQYF. The CDR3 coding sequence is TGTGCCAGCAACCCCAGGGGACAGACCCAGTACTTC.

V and J are TRBV2 and TRBJ2-5; D might be TRBD1 (6 bases). This CDR3 is built from 13 residues. V lost 8 bases and J lost 1, with 11 bases in between. Germline CDR1 and CDR2: SNHLY and FYNNEI. CDR3 region: CASCRDTQETQYF. The CDR3 DNA reads as TGTGCCAGCTGCCGGGACACCCAAGAGACCCAGTACTTC.

The chain recombines TRBV6-2 or TRBV6-3 with TRBJ1-4, with D possibly TRBD1 on 6 matching bases. The V gene's germline CDR1 is MNHEY and CDR2 SVGEGT. The germline V and J ends were trimmed by 5 bases and 13 bases, with 11 bases remaining between them. This CDR3 has 11 residues. CDR3 sequence (DNA): TGTGCCAGCAGTAGGGGGTTAGGACTGTTTTTT. Amino acids: CASSRGLGLFF.

This chain links TRBV7-9 with TRBJ1-2; the D is unclear. From germline, CDR1 is SEHNR and CDR2 FQNEAQ (reference sequence). Trimming removed 5 bases from V and 8 bases from J, with 21 bases in between. The CDR3 length is 15 residues. CDR3 coding DNA: TGTGCCAGCAGCCCGCAAGCCGGTCCCGCTTTGGGCTACACCTTC. Amino acid sequence: CASSPQAGPALGYTF.

In its sample, this clone was seen a few times. This sequence joins TRBV7-9 and TRBJ2-7; perhaps TRBD2 as D (5 bases). From germline, CDR1 is SEHNR and CDR2 FQNEAQ (reference sequence). Trimming removed 0 bases at V and 2 bases at J, with 8 bases between. The CDR3 is 14 residues long. The CDR3, as DNA: TGTGCCAGCAGCTTAGCGGGAGCCCCCTACGAGCAGTACTTC. Its translation: CASSLAGAPYEQYF.

The chain has TRBV11-2 and TRBJ2-3; 12 nucleotides align to TRBD2. The CDR3 loop spans 17 amino acids. V lost 0 bases, J lost 1 base, and 2 bases stayed unmatched. Germline V gene data show CDR1 as SGHAT and CDR2 as FQNNGV. CDR3 nucleotides: TGTGCCAGCAGCTTAGAGGCTAGCGGGGGGGGCACAGATACGCAGTATTTT. It translates to CASSLEASGGGTDTQYF.

The chain uses TRBV6-2 or TRBV6-3 and TRBJ1-1, with 7 bases lining up with TRBD1. Looked up from germline, CDR1 is MNHEY and CDR2 is SVGEGT. The CDR3 runs to 14 residues. V lost 5 bases, J lost 1 base, and 4 bases stayed unmatched. CDR3 bases: TGTGCCAGCAGTGCGGGACAGAGGAACACTGAAGCTTTCTTT. It codes for CASSAGQRNTEAFF.

This sequence joins TRBV19 and TRBJ2-1, with 8 bases fitting TRBD2. The CDR3 has 15 residues. The trim removed 6 bases at V and 8 bases at J, leaving 12 bases unmatched. Looked up from germline, CDR1 is LNHDA and CDR2 is SQIVND (reference sequence). In DNA form, the CDR3 reads TGTGCCAGTAGCAAAAAGAGCGGGGGCTGGGATGAGCAGTTCTTC. Amino acid sequence: CASSKKSGGWDEQFF.

The chain uses TRBV5-1 and TRBJ2-5; weak D call: TRBD2 (6 bases). Germline CDR1 is SGHRS and CDR2 is YFSETQ. The CDR3 has 16 residues. The V gene lost 0 bases and the J gene lost 5 bases, with 17 bases spanning the gap. The CDR3 region is CASSLAFAGQGETQYF. Here the CDR3 DNA reads TGCGCCAGCAGCTTGGCCTTCGCGGGGCAAGGGGAGACCCAGTACTTC.